This TCR beta chain comes out of a study of blood T cell repertoires in COVID-19 (dated by TCRdb to the early 2020s). For the study in its entirety: Samples from collaborators originated in the United States, Italy and Spain and spanned both the acute and convalescent phases of COVID-19. The prospective study material was composed of cDNA or gDNA derived from T cells, B-cell-depleted T cells, or PBMCs. Deeply sampled blood TCRbeta repertoires from subjects exposed to, actively infected with, or recovered from COVID-19 were included in the dataset. The repertoires were released in a freely available public database meant as a resource for research on the immune response to SARS-CoV-2. Samples came from the ongoing ImmuneRACE study (first 160 participants) plus 1,254 subjects from 6 global collaborators. Sample metadata almost always included a de-identified subject ID, COVID-19 status, age in years and sex. HLA class I and class II types, where available, came from metadata supplied by the sample provider rather than from assay-based typing. The study at large found these results: The amount of clinical and demographic metadata varied by source and participant and was provided uncurated.

Note on this clone: What antigen it recognizes has not been identified. The input lacks base qualities; no much larger clone sits a single base away.

The immunoSEQ Assay, a bias-controlled multiplex PCR, was used to amplify TCRbeta CDR3 regions from genomic DNA. The paper's data handling went like this. The number of nucleated cells in each sample was estimated from the amplification of reference gene primers within the assay. To quantify the absolute abundance of each unique TCRbeta CDR3 rearrangement, sequence reads were collapsed and filtered. For each sample, productive Simpson clonality was calculated as the square root of Simpson's diversity index across productive rearrangements. TCRdb mirrors the immuneACCESS table, restricted to in-frame sequences. Some clones are absent from its copies; in checked studies, under half trace to an unresolved V gene, and the reason for the others is unknown. V and J calls and clone size are given by that table; D and trimming were obtained from the DNA. The sample records more than 65,000 clones, about 81% of which are singletons. Jointly, the top ten make up roughly an eighth of the sample.

Each collaborating institution followed its own protocols to collect whole blood in K2EDTA tubes. For TCRbeta analysis, collaborators shipped samples in one of three forms: frozen whole blood, isolated PBMCs, or DNA extracted from either of those sample types. Compared with germline, V lacks 4 bases and J lacks 4 bases; bases without a gene match: 7. Sequences MRHNA (CDR1) and SNTAGT (CDR2) are obtained from the germline V gene. The CDR3 runs 15 residues from the cysteine to the phenylalanine. Only the CDR3 region is kept as DNA, spanning 45 bases read in frame from base 1. This TCR derives from a woman of 80 years or more with acute or convalescent COVID-19. This receptor chain uses TRBV6-4 and TRBJ2-5; 9 bases in the middle match TRBD2. The sample consisted of peripheral blood. The CDR3 protein: CASSVDSGRGETQYF. At the DNA level, the sequence is TGTGCCAGCAGTGTGGATAGCGGGAGAGGAGAGACCCAGTACTTC.